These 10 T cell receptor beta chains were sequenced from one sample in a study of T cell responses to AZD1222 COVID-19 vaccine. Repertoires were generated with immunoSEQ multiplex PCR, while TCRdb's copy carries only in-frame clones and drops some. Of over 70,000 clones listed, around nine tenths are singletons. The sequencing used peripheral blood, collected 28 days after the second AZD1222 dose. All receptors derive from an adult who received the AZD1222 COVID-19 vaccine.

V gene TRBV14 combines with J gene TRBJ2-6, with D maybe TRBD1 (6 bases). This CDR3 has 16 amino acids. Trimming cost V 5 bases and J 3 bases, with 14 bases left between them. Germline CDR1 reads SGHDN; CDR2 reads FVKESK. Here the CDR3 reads CASSDTTGFGANVLTF. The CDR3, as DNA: TGTGCCAGCAGCGACACCACAGGGTTTGGGGCCAACGTCCTGACTTTC.

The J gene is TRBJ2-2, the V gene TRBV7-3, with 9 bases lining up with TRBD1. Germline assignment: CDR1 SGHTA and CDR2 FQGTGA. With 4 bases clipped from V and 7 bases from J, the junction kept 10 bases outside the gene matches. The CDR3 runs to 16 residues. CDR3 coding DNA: TGTGCCAGCAGCTCCCCCGGGACAGGGAAGGGCGGGGAGCTGTTTTTT. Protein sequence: CASSSPGTGKGGELFF.

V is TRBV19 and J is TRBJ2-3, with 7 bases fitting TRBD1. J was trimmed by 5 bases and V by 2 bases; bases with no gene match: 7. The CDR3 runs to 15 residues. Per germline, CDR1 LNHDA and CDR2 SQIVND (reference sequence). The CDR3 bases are TGTGCCAGTAGTATACTAGACAGGGTAGGAGATACGCAGTATTTT. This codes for CASSILDRVGDTQYF. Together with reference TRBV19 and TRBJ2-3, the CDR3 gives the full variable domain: DGGITQSPKYLFRKEGQNVTLSCEQNLNHDAMYWYRQDPGQGLRLIYYSQIVNDFQKGDIAEGYSVSREKKESFPLTVTSAQKNPTAFYLCASSILDRVGDTQYFGPGTRLTVL.

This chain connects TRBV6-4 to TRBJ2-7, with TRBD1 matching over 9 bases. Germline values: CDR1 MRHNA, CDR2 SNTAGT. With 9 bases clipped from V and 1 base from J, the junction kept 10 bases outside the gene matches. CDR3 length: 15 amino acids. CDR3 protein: CARRYRDRDSYEQYV. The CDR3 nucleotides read TGTGCCAGACGATACCGGGACAGGGATTCCTACGAGCAGTACGTC.

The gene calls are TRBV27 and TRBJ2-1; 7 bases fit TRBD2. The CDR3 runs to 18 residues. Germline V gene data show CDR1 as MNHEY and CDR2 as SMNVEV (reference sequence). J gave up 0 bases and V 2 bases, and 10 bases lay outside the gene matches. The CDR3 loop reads CASSLTVGGRGSYNEQFF. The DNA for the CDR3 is TGTGCCAGCAGTTTAACTGTCGGTGGGAGGGGCTCCTACAATGAGCAGTTCTTC.

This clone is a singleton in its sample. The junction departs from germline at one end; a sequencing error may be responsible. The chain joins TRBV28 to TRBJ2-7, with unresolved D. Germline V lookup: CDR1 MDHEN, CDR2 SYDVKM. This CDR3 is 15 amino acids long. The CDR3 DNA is TGTGCCAGCAGCCCGACACACACGGGTCCCTACGAGCAGCACTTC. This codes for CASSPTHTGPYEQHF.

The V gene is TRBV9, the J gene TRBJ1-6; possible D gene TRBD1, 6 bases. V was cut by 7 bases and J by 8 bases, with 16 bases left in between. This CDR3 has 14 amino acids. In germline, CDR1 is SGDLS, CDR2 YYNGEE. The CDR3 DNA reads TGTGCCAGCCGCGCGGGGGGGGGCGATTCACCCCTCCACTTT. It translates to CASRAGGGDSPLHF. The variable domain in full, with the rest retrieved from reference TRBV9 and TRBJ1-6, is DSGVTQTPKHLITATGQRVTLRCSPRSGDLSVYWYQQSLDQGLQFLIQYYNGEERAKGNILERFSAQQFPDLHSELNLSSLELGDSALYFCASRAGGGDSPLHFGNGTRLTVT.

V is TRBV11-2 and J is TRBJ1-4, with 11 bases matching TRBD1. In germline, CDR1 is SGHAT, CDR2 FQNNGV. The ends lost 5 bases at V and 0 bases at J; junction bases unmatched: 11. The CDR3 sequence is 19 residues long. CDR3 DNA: TGTGCCAGCAGCGCCAGAACCGGGACAGGGGGGTCAACTAATGAAAAACTGTTTTTT. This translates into CASSARTGTGGSTNEKLFF.

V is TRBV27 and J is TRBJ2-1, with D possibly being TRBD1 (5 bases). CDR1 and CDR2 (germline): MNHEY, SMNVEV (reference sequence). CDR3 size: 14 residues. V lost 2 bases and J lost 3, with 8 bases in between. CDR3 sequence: CASSLLRDYNEQFF. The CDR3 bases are TGTGCCAGCAGTTTACTCAGGGACTACAATGAGCAGTTCTTC.

CDR3 in DNA: TGTGCCAGCAGCTTAGGAGGCTCCTGGCCGTTCTTC. Residues: CASSLGGSWPFF. The V and J genes are TRBV11-1 and TRBJ2-1, with no clear D. There are 12 residues in the CDR3. The germline V gene has CDR1 SGHAT and CDR2 FQDESV (reference sequence). Trimming removed 1 base at V and 15 bases at J, with 13 bases between.